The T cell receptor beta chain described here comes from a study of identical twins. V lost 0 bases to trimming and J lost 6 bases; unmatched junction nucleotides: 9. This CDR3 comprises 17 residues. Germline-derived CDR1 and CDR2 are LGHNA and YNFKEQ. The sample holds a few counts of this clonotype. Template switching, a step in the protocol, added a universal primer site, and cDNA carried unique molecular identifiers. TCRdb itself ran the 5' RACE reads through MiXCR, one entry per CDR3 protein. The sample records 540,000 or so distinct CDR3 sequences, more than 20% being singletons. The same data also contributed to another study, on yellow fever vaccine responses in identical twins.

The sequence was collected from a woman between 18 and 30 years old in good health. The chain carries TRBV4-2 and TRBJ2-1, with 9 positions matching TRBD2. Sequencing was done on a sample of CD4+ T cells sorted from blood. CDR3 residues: CASSQEGAGGLSNEQFF. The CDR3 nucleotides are TGTGCCAGCAGCCAAGAGGGGGCGGGAGGGCTCAGCAATGAGCAGTTCTTC.